These 21 T cell receptor beta chains were sequenced from one sample in a study of shared T cell receptors in the human thymus. Profiling relied on immunoSEQ multiplex PCR, and the TCRdb table lists in-frame clones only, not all of them. The sample lists 630,000 or so clones; roughly 86% were seen once. These records were also assigned to another study, of human thymus T cells.

Sequencing was done on a sample of thymocytes. All receptors derive from a boy in the first two years of life with a congenital heart defect.

The chain links TRBV29-1 to TRBJ1-1, with unresolved D. This CDR3 has 13 amino acids. With 5 bases removed from V and 1 base from J, the gap between germline ends came to 11 bases. Germline lookup yields CDR1 SQVTM and CDR2 ANQGSEA. The DNA of the CDR3 is TGCAGCGTTCGACTAGGATCGAACACTGAAGCTTTCTTT. Its protein product is CSVRLGSNTEAFF.

CDR3 DNA sequence: TGTGCCAGCAGCGTAGGGACAAACCCATACGAGCAGTACTTC. This gives the protein CASSVGTNPYEQYF. The V call is TRBV9, the J call TRBJ2-7, with D perhaps matching TRBD1 (5 bases). The germline V and J ends were trimmed by 0 bases and 4 bases, with 11 bases remaining between them. Germline V lookup: CDR1 SGDLS, CDR2 YYNGEE. The CDR3 runs to 14 residues.

The gene calls are TRBV28 and TRBJ2-5, with D possibly TRBD1 on 5 matching bases. Germline V gives CDR1 MDHEN, CDR2 SYDVKM. The CDR3 runs 16 residues. The ends were cut back, 4 bases at V and 5 bases at J, with 20 bases in the middle. CDR3 amino acids: CASSSPAQVKCETQYF. In DNA, the CDR3 is TGTGCCAGCAGTTCCCCCGCACAGGTTAAGTGTGAGACCCAGTACTTC.

The chain couples TRBV4-2 to TRBJ1-5; possible D gene TRBD1, 5 bases. Germline loops: CDR1 LGHNA, CDR2 YNFKEQ. V was shortened by 1 base and J by 7 bases, with 11 bases between the two germline ends. The CDR3 totals 14 residues. As DNA, the CDR3 is TGTGCCAGCAGCCAAGGACGGAGGGACCAGCCCCAGCATTTT. It codes for CASSQGRRDQPQHF.

This rearrangement joins TRBV9 to TRBJ1-5; no firm D call. V lost 4 bases, J lost 3 bases, and 11 bases lay in between. The V gene's germline CDR1 is SGDLS and CDR2 YYNGEE. This CDR3 contains 14 residues. CDR3: CASSPRGVNQPQHF. As DNA, the CDR3 is TGTGCCAGCAGCCCCCGCGGCGTCAATCAGCCCCAGCATTTT.

This sequence joins TRBV29-1 and TRBJ1-1; D unresolved. Looked up from germline, CDR1 is SQVTM and CDR2 is ANQGSEA. This CDR3 region has 13 residues. Trimming shortened V by 4 bases and J by 8 bases, and 17 bases separated the two germline ends. The CDR3 here is CSVVKGGRKEAFF. The CDR3 DNA is TGCAGCGTTGTCAAGGGAGGGAGAAAGGAAGCTTTCTTT.

This chain uses TRBV19 with TRBJ1-4, with D possibly TRBD1 on 5 matching bases. V was cut by 0 bases and J by 7 bases, with 15 bases left in between. CDR1 is LNHDA and CDR2 is SQIVND in the germline V gene (reference sequence). This CDR3 is built from 16 residues. Here the CDR3 DNA reads TGTGCCAGTAGTATAGATCGGCAGGGTCGTGGTGAAAAACTGTTTTTT. Encoded protein: CASSIDRQGRGEKLFF. Based on the CDR3 plus reference TRBV19 and TRBJ1-4, the full variable domain is DGGITQSPKYLFRKEGQNVTLSCEQNLNHDAMYWYRQDPGQGLRLIYYSQIVNDFQKGDIAEGYSVSREKKESFPLTVTSAQKNPTAFYLCASSIDRQGRGEKLFFGSGTQLSVL.

The J gene is TRBJ1-2, the V gene TRBV28; D is undetermined. With 3 bases removed from V and 1 base from J, the gap between germline ends came to 18 bases. In germline, CDR1 is MDHEN, CDR2 SYDVKM. CDR3 size: 17 residues. This CDR3 reads CASSFKRVRPNNYGYTF. The CDR3 nucleotides read TGTGCCAGCAGTTTTAAGAGGGTAAGACCCAATAACTATGGCTACACCTTC.

The chain is built from TRBV12-5 and TRBJ2-2; 9 nucleotides match TRBD1. V shed 2 bases, J shed 6 bases, and the junction held 10 bases outside the gene matches. Germline CDR1 and CDR2: LGHNT and FRNRAP. CDR3 size: 17 residues. The CDR3 is CASGLYFWDRDSGELFF. CDR3 sequence (DNA): TGTGCTAGTGGTTTGTATTTTTGGGACAGGGATTCCGGGGAGCTGTTTTTT. The entire variable domain, with the rest obtained from reference TRBV12-5 and TRBJ2-2, is as follows: DARVTQTPRHKVTEMGQEVTMRCQPILGHNTVFWYRQTMMQGLELLAYFRNRAPLDDSGMPKDRFSAEMPDATLATLKIQPSEPRDSAVYFCASGLYFWDRDSGELFFGEGSRLTVL.

In its sample, this clone was seen a few times. The V call is TRBV28, the J call TRBJ2-4; tentative D call: TRBD1 (5 bases). The CDR3 runs 15 residues. Germline V lookup: CDR1 MDHEN, CDR2 SYDVKM. With 5 bases removed from V and 0 bases from J, the gap between germline ends came to 11 bases. The CDR3: CASSTWTLAKNIQYF. Here the CDR3 DNA reads TGTGCCAGCAGTACGTGGACATTAGCCAAAAACATTCAGTACTTC.

This clone was picked up one time. The V gene is TRBV15, the J gene TRBJ2-3; 8 bases line up with TRBD2. From germline, CDR1 is LNHNV and CDR2 YYDKDF (reference sequence). The CDR3 covers 16 residues. Trimming removed 0 bases from V and 6 bases from J; junction bases left unmatched: 8. CDR3 sequence (DNA): TGTGCCACCAGCAGAGATAAGCGGGAGAGTGGTGATACGCAGTATTTT. Translated: CATSRDKRESGDTQYF.

This sequence joins TRBV9 and TRBJ2-7; D remains ambiguous. Germline V lookup: CDR1 SGDLS, CDR2 YYNGEE. The CDR3 totals 15 residues. V lost 1 base and J 0 bases, leaving 11 bases between the germline ends. CDR3 residues: CASSVNSMASYEQYF. CDR3 sequence (DNA): TGTGCCAGCAGCGTAAATTCGATGGCCTCCTACGAGCAGTACTTC.

This clone was counted between two and nine times. The V and J genes are TRBV11-3 and TRBJ1-1; no clear D gene. This CDR3 contains 14 residues. Trimming pared 5 bases from V and 3 bases from J, leaving 13 bases between. Germline V gene sequence: CDR1 SGHNT, CDR2 YENEEA. The chain's CDR3 is CASSSGGVDTEAFF. The CDR3 region has the DNA TGTGCCAGCAGCAGTGGCGGGGTAGACACTGAAGCTTTCTTT.

This clone was observed once. V and J are TRBV13 and TRBJ2-7, with 12 bases lining up with TRBD2. Germline CDR1 reads PRHDT; CDR2 reads FYEKMQ (reference sequence). With V trimmed by 4 bases and J by 4 bases, 5 bases remained unmatched. CDR3 length equals 15 residues. The CDR3 loop reads CASSSRLAGVYEQYF. CDR3 sequence (DNA): TGTGCCAGCAGCTCCCGACTAGCGGGAGTTTACGAGCAGTACTTC.

CDR3 coding DNA: TGTGCCAGCATCATAGATATGGGCAGGCGCCTCTCTGGAAACACCATATATTTT. It yields the protein CASIIDMGRRLSGNTIYF. The rearrangement links TRBV11-2 to TRBJ1-3, with unresolved D. The CDR3 has 18 residues. Trimming took 7 bases from V and 0 from J, leaving 22 bases between them. CDR1 is SGHAT, CDR2 FQNNGV, per germline.

The genes are TRBV12-5 and TRBJ2-3; 8 bases align to TRBD2. This CDR3 is built from 18 residues. Germline V gene data show CDR1 as LGHNT and CDR2 as FRNRAP. V lost 1 base and J lost 3; bases outside the gene matches: 12. This CDR3 is CASGLGQGPPGGTDTQYF. DNA of the CDR3: TGTGCTAGTGGTTTGGGGCAGGGACCCCCGGGGGGGACAGATACGCAGTATTTT.

In nucleotides, the CDR3 is TGTGCTAGTGGCCCCCTCGGCGGGGGGCCCTATAGCTCCTACAATGAGCAGTTCTTC. Encoded protein: CASGPLGGGPYSSYNEQFF. This chain joins TRBV12-5 and TRBJ2-1; 8 bases line up with TRBD2. Per the germline V gene, CDR1 is LGHNT and CDR2 is FRNRAP. The trim removed 6 bases at V and 0 bases at J, leaving 16 bases unmatched. This CDR3 is 19 amino acids long.

The J gene is TRBJ2-1, the V gene TRBV4-3; 16 nucleotides line up with TRBD2. The CDR3 length is 21 residues. Germline V gene lookup returns CDR1 LGHNA and CDR2 YSLEER. V lost 1 base and J lost 2; bases outside the gene matches: 11. CDR3: CASSQGHVSGLAGGTYNEQFF. The CDR3 DNA follows: TGCGCCAGCAGCCAAGGGCATGTGTCGGGACTAGCGGGGGGGACCTACAATGAGCAGTTCTTC.

About this clone: This sample also contains other DNA sequences that code for the same CDR3. V is TRBV2 and J is TRBJ1-6, with D perhaps TRBD1 (6 bases). This CDR3 contains 14 residues. Germline values: CDR1 SNHLY, CDR2 FYNNEI. V was trimmed by 4 bases and J by 5 bases, leaving 9 bases between them. CDR3 coding DNA: TGTGCCAGCAGTGTCCGACAGGATAATTCACCCCTCCACTTT. Protein: CASSVRQDNSPLHF.

This clone has only one observation. The chain uses TRBV6-5 and TRBJ2-7, with a possible D match to TRBD2 (6 bases). CDR3 size: 15 residues. Looked up from germline, CDR1 is MNHEY and CDR2 is SVGAGI. Trimming stripped 6 bases from V and 2 bases from J, with 17 bases between. This chain's CDR3 is CASREGKTAAYEQYF. CDR3 nucleotide sequence: TGTGCCAGCAGGGAGGGTAAGACGGCAGCCTACGAGCAGTACTTC.

V gene TRBV30 combines with J gene TRBJ1-2; weak D call: TRBD1 (5 bases). The V and J ends lost 5 bases and 5 bases respectively, with 21 bases between them. Germline CDR1 reads GTSNPN; CDR2 reads SVGIG (reference sequence). This CDR3 region has 15 residues. The CDR3: CAWRTGTAESYGYTF. In DNA form, the CDR3 reads TGTGCCTGGCGAACCGGGACTGCAGAAAGTTATGGCTACACCTTC.